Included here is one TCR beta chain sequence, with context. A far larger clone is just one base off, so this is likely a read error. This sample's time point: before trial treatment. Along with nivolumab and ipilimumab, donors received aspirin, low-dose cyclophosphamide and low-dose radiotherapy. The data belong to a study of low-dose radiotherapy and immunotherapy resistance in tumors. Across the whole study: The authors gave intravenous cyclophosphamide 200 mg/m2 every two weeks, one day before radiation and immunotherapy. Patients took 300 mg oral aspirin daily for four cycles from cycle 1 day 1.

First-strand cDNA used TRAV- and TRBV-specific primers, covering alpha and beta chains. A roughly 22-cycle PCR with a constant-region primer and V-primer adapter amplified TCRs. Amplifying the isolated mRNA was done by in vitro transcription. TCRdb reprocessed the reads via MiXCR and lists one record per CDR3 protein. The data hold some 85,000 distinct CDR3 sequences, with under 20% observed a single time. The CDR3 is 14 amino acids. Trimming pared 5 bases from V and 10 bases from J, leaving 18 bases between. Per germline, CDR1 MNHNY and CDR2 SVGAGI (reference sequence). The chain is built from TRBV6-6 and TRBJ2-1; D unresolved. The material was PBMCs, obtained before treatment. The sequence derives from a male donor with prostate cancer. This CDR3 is CASSEPGRAREQFF. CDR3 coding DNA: TGTGCCAGCAGTGAACCCGGACGGGCTAGGGAGCAGTTCTTC.